This T cell receptor gamma chain was sequenced for a study of gamma delta lymphoproliferative disorders and STAT genes listed by TCRdb under 2018. For context, the study as a whole: Of the 9 Tgammadelta LGLL patients who were sequenced, 5 followed an indolent course, while 4 had symptomatic disease. Since no corresponding Invivoscribe delta assay was available, delta-chain libraries were prepared following the standard operating procedure of the EuroClonality-NGS working group. The TCR-sequenced pilot group comprised about 9 Tgammadelta large granular lymphocyte leukemia patients and a couple of hepatosplenic T-cell lymphoma patients. The LymphoTrack Dx TCRG Assay was used to build gamma-chain libraries from a minimum of 50 ng of genomic DNA. To confirm the results, all delta-chain samples and two gamma-chain samples were sequenced a second time. The study profiled TCR gamma and delta CDR3 repertoires by deep sequencing in Tgammadelta lymphoproliferative disease patients and healthy controls, within a larger immunophenotypic and STAT-mutation study.

What the work shows at the level of the full study, not this receptor alone: Nearly all major gamma and delta clonotypes of patients were found to be public, being shared with at least one healthy donor, and only a couple of gamma clonotypes were found to be private to disease. The authors pointed out that NGS specificity may be lower at low frequencies, so whether leukemic clones are public or private needs to be confirmed. When whole repertoires were clustered, patient gamma repertoires were grouped separately from healthy controls, whereas no separation between groups was observed for delta repertoires. Vgamma9-JgammaP and Vdelta2-Ddelta3-Jdelta1 rearrangements dominated major clones in indolent patients but were absent in symptomatic patients, who used less common gene combinations. Control T cells likely spanned varied maturation stages, while leukemic cells were skewed toward terminal effectors, potentially limiting patient-control comparisons.

In both library methods, multiplex PCR was carried out with primers targeting conserved V and J regions of the TCR genes. Purified and pooled amplicons were sequenced on an Illumina MiSeq platform. The study's processing was this. V(D)J alignment, clonotype assembly and translation were done with MiXCR, while functionality assessment and CDR3 repertoire analyses were done with VDJtools. CDR3 was defined per IMGT, and analyses were restricted to productive sequences using functional genes, excluding ORF genes and pseudogenes. A custom Python script was used to search all patients and controls for identical amino acid CDR3s of major clonotypes (frequency >=5%). A one-sided non-parametric Wilcoxon test was used to compare clonotype frequencies between patients and controls. With CATT, TCRdb called clones again from the public reads; duplicate DNA rows were later joined. Here the V and J calls rest on TCRdb's processing, not on the authors' analysis. This sample is represented by some 2,300 gamma-chain clones; approximately 19% of them were singletons. The top ten clones comprise over 50% of the sample.

Genomic DNA from peripheral blood mononuclear cells isolated from patients and controls was used for TCR sequencing. Of the sequenced patients, about five were male and about 6 were female, and the group's median age was about 65 years. All patients came from a single hematology unit in Padova, Italy, and their diagnoses were reclassified as T-LGLL or HSTCL using the 2017 WHO criteria. All patient samples were collected while patients were off therapy or before therapy. Measured from the cysteine to the phenylalanine, the CDR3 is 14 residues long. Only CDR3 DNA remains: 42 bases, in frame from the first base. V trim: 0 bases; J trim: 5 bases; unmatched bases: 4. Points on this clone: What this receptor recognizes is not known. Within one base of it there is no much larger clone, and no base qualities were kept.

The V and J genes are TRGV11 and TRGJ1 or TRGJ2. TCRdb lists no J gene, so it was determined here by aligning the DNA to germline. TRGV11 is identified as an open reading frame with a role that is uncertain. The specimen was blood. This sequence was found in a human donor with gamma-delta T-cell large granular lymphocyte leukemia. In nucleotides, the sequence is TGTGCCTGCTGGATTAGGCACGTAGATTATAAGAAACTCTTT. Translated, this is CACWIRHVDYKKLF.